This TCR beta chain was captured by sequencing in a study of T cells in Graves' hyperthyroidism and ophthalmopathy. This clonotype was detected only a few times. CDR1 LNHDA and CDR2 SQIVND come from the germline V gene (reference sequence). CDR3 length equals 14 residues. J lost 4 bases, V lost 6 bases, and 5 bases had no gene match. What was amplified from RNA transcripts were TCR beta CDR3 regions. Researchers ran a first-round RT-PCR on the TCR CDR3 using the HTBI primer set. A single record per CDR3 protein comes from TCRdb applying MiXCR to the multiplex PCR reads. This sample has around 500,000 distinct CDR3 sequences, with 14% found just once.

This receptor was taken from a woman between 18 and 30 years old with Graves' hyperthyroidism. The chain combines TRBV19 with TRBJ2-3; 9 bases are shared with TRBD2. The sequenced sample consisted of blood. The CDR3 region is CASRTAGGADTQYF. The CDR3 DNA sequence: TGTGCCAGTAGGACAGCGGGAGGTGCAGATACGCAGTATTTT.